The 10 T cell receptor beta chains listed next were all sequenced from one sample in a study of blood T cells in healthy people across ages. It was with a sample-barcoded 5' primer and a J-beta primer mix that a second PCR of roughly 6 to 12 cycles was run. TCRdb independently ran MiXCR on the 5' RACE reads; one entry per CDR3 protein. In the table there are 1.5 million to 2 million distinct CDR3 sequences, about 30% of which are singletons. Sample: blood. The origin of the receptors is a young woman in good health.

In its sample, this clonotype was seen many times. This chain links TRBV12-3 or TRBV12-4 with TRBJ2-5; a weak D match, TRBD1 (6 bases). Trimming pared 6 bases from V and 2 bases from J, leaving 13 bases between. The CDR3 extends over 14 amino acids. The CDR3 sequence is CASSGQLTQETQYF. Written as DNA, the CDR3 is TGTGCCAGCAGCGGACAGCTAACTCAAGAGACCCAGTACTTC.

The chain employs TRBV6-5 and TRBJ2-1; 8 bases line up with TRBD2. The CDR3 extends over 16 amino acids. The V gene's germline CDR1 is MNHEY and CDR2 SVGAGI. With V trimmed by 6 bases and J by 4 bases, 11 bases remained unmatched. CDR3 bases: TGTGCCAGCAGCTTAGTGGTCGGGGGGGGTTACAATGAGCAGTTCTTC. It specifies CASSLVVGGGYNEQFF.

This rearrangement joins TRBV20-1 to TRBJ2-3; TRBD2 agrees at 9 bases. The germline gives CDR1 DFQATT, CDR2 SNEGSKA (reference sequence). The junction had 5 bases not matched to a gene; V was cut back by 6 bases and J by 1 base. The CDR3 is made up of 14 amino acids. DNA of the CDR3: TGCAGTGCCCGATCTAGCGGGGGCACAGATACGCAGTATTTT. It encodes CSARSSGGTDTQYF.

V usage is TRBV6-2 or TRBV6-3 and J usage is TRBJ2-4; 10 bases map to TRBD2. Trimming took 4 bases from V and 6 from J; bases not matched to a gene: 9. The V gene's germline CDR1 is MNHEY and CDR2 SVGEGT. This CDR3 region has 16 residues. The CDR3 coding sequence is TGTGCCAGCAGTTGGAGCGGGAGGGCCACGGCAAACATTCAGTACTTC. Its protein product is CASSWSGRATANIQYF.

As concerns this clonotype: A read error may account for a junction end that differs from germline. The chain uses TRBV5-1 and TRBJ2-1; D perhaps matches TRBD2 (6 bases). The J call may be mistaken, given a closer DNA end match to TRBJ2-7. CDR1 and CDR2 (germline): SGHRS, YFSETQ. This CDR3 has 15 residues. The CDR3 nucleotides read TGCGCCGGCAGCACTCTAGCGAGCTCCTACAATGAGCAGTACTTC. Residues: CAGSTLASSYNEQYF.

The chain is built from TRBV7-2 and TRBJ2-1; 16 bases are shared with TRBD2. Trimming took 1 base from V and 9 from J; bases not matched to a gene: 9. CDR3 length: 18 amino acids. Germline lookup yields CDR1 SGHTA and CDR2 FQGNSA. CDR3: CASSLDTGGLAGGGEQFF. The CDR3 DNA sequence: TGTGCCAGCAGCTTAGACACGGGGGGACTAGCGGGAGGGGGTGAGCAGTTCTTC.

This clonotype was observed at least ten times. The J gene is TRBJ2-7, the V gene TRBV7-2; the D is unclear. The CDR3 loop spans 15 amino acids. Looked up from germline, CDR1 is SGHTA and CDR2 is FQGNSA. The germline V and J ends were trimmed by 1 base and 4 bases, with 14 bases remaining between them. DNA for the CDR3: TGTGCCAGCAGCTTAGTTAGTAGTTCCTCGTACGAGCAGTACTTC. Translating it yields CASSLVSSSSYEQYF.

The table lists this clonotype with a few counts. The rearrangement joins TRBV20-1 to TRBJ2-5, with unresolved D. Germline V gene sequence: CDR1 DFQATT, CDR2 SNEGSKA (reference sequence). Trimming removed 6 bases from V and 3 bases from J, with 8 bases in between. The CDR3 consists of 11 residues. CDR3 in DNA: TGCAGTGCATGGTCCGAAGAGACCCAGTACTTC. Residues: CSAWSEETQYF.

This clonotype was counted many times. V and J are TRBV20-1 and TRBJ1-2; a possible D gene is TRBD1 (6 bases). The CDR3 runs 15 residues. V dropped 1 base and J dropped 4 bases, with 16 bases sitting between them. Germline CDR1 reads DFQATT; CDR2 reads SNEGSKA (reference sequence). This CDR3 is CSARVSQGGVYGYTF. CDR3 DNA sequence: TGCAGTGCTAGAGTGTCACAGGGAGGGGTCTATGGCTACACCTTC.

There are many counts of this clonotype. V is TRBV4-3 and J is TRBJ2-3, with no clear D. V was trimmed by 6 bases and J by 2 bases, leaving 15 bases between them. Germline loops: CDR1 LGHNA, CDR2 YSLEER. The CDR3 sequence is 15 residues long. The CDR3 DNA is TGCGCCAGCAGGGTGTCAGCGAAGTTCACAGATACGCAGTATTTT. Encoded protein: CASRVSAKFTDTQYF.